This T cell receptor (beta chain) was retrieved from a study of blood T cell repertoires in COVID-19 (dated by TCRdb to between 2020 and 2021). Context from the whole study: Samples covering the acute and convalescent phases of COVID-19 were provided by collaborators in the United States, Italy and Spain. The repertoires were made available in a free public database intended to serve as a resource for research on the immune response to SARS-CoV-2. Sample metadata almost always included a de-identified subject ID, COVID-19 status, age in years and sex. The dataset comprised deeply sampled blood TCRbeta repertoires from subjects exposed to, actively infected with, or recovered from COVID-19. The material from the prospective study consisted of cDNA or gDNA derived from T cells, B-cell-depleted T cells, or PBMCs. The samples were drawn from two sources: the first 160 participants of the ongoing ImmuneRACE study, and some 1,300 subjects contributed by 6 global collaborators. Where HLA class I and class II types were available, the types were taken from metadata supplied by the sample provider, not from assay-based typing.

Details on this clone: Its antigen remains undetermined. Qualities for individual bases were not recorded, and no much larger clone is one base off.

Study-level results and caveats: Clinical and demographic metadata were provided uncurated, with the amount varying by source and participant.

Participants in the prospective study were enrolled through a virtual design, were aged roughly 18 to 100 years, and lived in 24 United States geographic areas. In the prospective study, cohorts were assigned on the basis of participant-reported clinical history obtained from a screening survey and a study questionnaire. Recovered participants in ImmuneRACE Cohort 3 were defined as having two consecutive negative NP/OP PCR tests, clearance from a healthcare professional, or resolution of symptoms. Mobile phlebotomists in the prospective study collected whole blood, serum and a nasopharyngeal or oropharyngeal swab from every participant. Prospective study participants could optionally give additional blood draws and questionnaires over an approximately two-month period. Blood samples from the prospective study were shipped frozen or at room temperature prior to DNA extraction. TCRbeta CDR3 regions were amplified from genomic DNA using the immunoSEQ Assay, a bias-controlled multiplex PCR. The original methods were these. Nucleated cell counts per sample were estimated from amplification of reference gene primers within the assay. To quantify the absolute abundance of each unique TCRbeta CDR3 rearrangement, sequence reads were collapsed and filtered. Productive Simpson clonality was computed per sample as the square root of Simpson's diversity index over productive rearrangements. As stored in TCRdb, this immuneACCESS dataset retains in-frame rearrangements with V and J assigned. A fraction of the clones does not appear; measured against another copy, unresolved V genes explain less than half of the discrepancy, and the remainder lacks a known reason. The V and J calls and the clone size are those of that table, but D and trimming were determined from the DNA. This sample has fewer than 400,000 clones in its table, and roughly 90% of those were observed once. The top ten hold 15% to 20% of the sample.

The germline V gene gives CDR1 as MGHRA and CDR2 as YSYEKL. The CDR3 numbers 18 residues from cysteine through phenylalanine. This entry keeps only the CDR3 DNA: 54 bases, framed from base 1. Relative to germline, V is missing 4 bases and J is missing 2 bases, with 9 bases of the junction outside any gene match. This TCR derives from a woman younger than 45 who had recovered from COVID-19. Sequencing input: PBMCs or T cells enriched from blood (not recorded which). The rearranged chain carries TRBV4-1 and TRBJ2-3, with 13 bases matching TRBD2. This receptor has the CDR3 CASSPWTSGSGNTDTQYF. The base sequence is TGCGCCAGCAGCCCCTGGACTAGCGGGAGTGGAAACACAGATACGCAGTATTTT.